Shown below are 11 T cell receptor beta chains from a single sample sequenced in a study of blood T cells in healthy people across ages. Alongside a J-beta primer mix, a sample-barcoded 5' primer served in a second PCR lasting about 7 to 11 cycles. TCRdb reprocessed the 5' RACE reads via MiXCR and lists one record per CDR3 protein. The repertoire holds 850,000 to 950,000 distinct CDR3 sequences, with under 35% as singletons. Sequencing was performed on blood. The receptors stem from a woman older than 75 in good health.

This clonotype was seen more than once but under ten times. The V call is TRBV20-1, the J call TRBJ1-1, with 7 nucleotides matching TRBD1. CDR3 length: 13 amino acids. J gave up 7 bases and V 6 bases, and 11 bases lay outside the gene matches. The germline V gene encodes CDR1 DFQATT and CDR2 SNEGSKA (reference sequence). This CDR3 reads CSANQGDQIEAFF. In DNA, the CDR3 is TGCAGTGCAAACCAGGGGGACCAGATTGAAGCTTTCTTT.

This clonotype was counted only a few times. A clone one base away is much larger, so this may be a read error. The chain has TRBV5-1 and TRBJ2-5; no firm D call. The CDR3 has 13 amino acids. Trimming shortened V by 4 bases and J by 11 bases, and 18 bases separated the two germline ends. Germline lookup yields CDR1 SGHRS and CDR2 YFSETQ. For the CDR3, the DNA is TGCGCCAGCAGCCCCCGGGCTTACAATGAGCAGTACTTC. It yields the protein CASSPRAYNEQYF.

The table lists this clonotype with a few counts. This chain connects TRBV12-3 or TRBV12-4 to TRBJ1-4; TRBD1 agrees at 7 bases. V lost 5 bases to trimming and J lost 5 bases; unmatched junction nucleotides: 11. The CDR3 length is 16 residues. The CDR3 here is CASSPEPTGFNEKLFF. As DNA, the CDR3 is TGTGCCAGCAGTCCCGAACCGACAGGGTTCAATGAAAAACTGTTTTTT.

Worth noting for this clonotype: A much larger clone lies a single base off, so this may be a read error. The rearrangement uses TRBV9 and TRBJ1-2; maybe TRBD1 (5 bases). In germline, CDR1 is SGDLS, CDR2 YYNGEE. The CDR3 length is 13 residues. CDR3 sequence (DNA): TGTGCCCGCAGCGTAGAGTTCGAGGGGGGCTACACCTTC. Protein sequence: CARSVEFEGGYTF.

On this clonotype itself: This may come from a read error, since a much larger clone is one base off. V gene TRBV5-1 combines with J gene TRBJ2-7; D may be TRBD2 (7 bases). The DNA matches TRBJ2-5 better at its end, which makes the J call doubtful. CDR3 length equals 15 residues. Germline CDR1 SGHRS, CDR2 YFSETQ. This CDR3 is CASSLAGGSHETQYF. In DNA form, the CDR3 reads TGCGCCAGCAGCTTGGCGGGGGGCAGCCACGAGACCCAGTACTTC.

This clonotype was detected once. A read error may explain this, as a much larger clone is one base away. Here the CDR3 DNA reads TGTGCCAGCAGCTTAGTGGGACTAGCGGGGGGCGGGCAGTACTTC. This translates into CASSLVGLAGGGQYF. This sequence joins TRBV7-2 and TRBJ2-4, with 15 bases that match TRBD2. Losses at the gene ends were 1 base for V and 13 bases for J; bases not matched to a gene: 5. The CDR3 consists of 15 residues. CDR1 and CDR2 (germline): SGHTA, FQGNSA.

The table lists this clonotype with many counts. V is TRBV11-2 and J is TRBJ2-5, with a weak D call TRBD1 (5 bases). This CDR3 is built from 11 residues. Germline V lookup: CDR1 SGHAT, CDR2 FQNNGV. V was cut by 5 bases and J by 13 bases, with 14 bases left in between. CDR3 nucleotide sequence: TGTGCCAGCAGCCTCCAGGGCCTGCCGTACTTC. The encoded protein is CASSLQGLPYF.

The V call is TRBV20-1, the J call TRBJ1-4, with TRBD1 matching 10 bases. Looked up from germline, CDR1 is DFQATT and CDR2 is SNEGSKA (reference sequence). V dropped 0 bases and J dropped 5; count of bases not matched to a gene: 15. This CDR3 is 19 amino acids long. The CDR3 DNA reads TGCAGTGCTAGAGATCCGAGACAGGGGGCCCCACCCGGGAATGAAAAACTGTTTTTT. This codes for CSARDPRQGAPPGNEKLFF.

A note on this clonotype: This may be a read error: a much more frequent sequence differs by one nucleotide. This chain joins TRBV4-3 and TRBJ1-1, with D possibly matching TRBD1 (6 bases). The CDR3 runs to 15 residues. Per germline, CDR1 LGHNA and CDR2 YSLEER. The CDR3 coding sequence is TGCGCCAGCGGCCAAGATAGCGGCAGGGGTACTGAAGCTTTCTTT. Protein: CASGQDSGRGTEAFF.

This clonotype was counted many times. The V and J genes are TRBV20-1 and TRBJ1-2, with TRBD1 as a possible D gene (5 bases). V lost 6 bases and J lost 7, with 15 bases in between. Germline CDR1 reads DFQATT; CDR2 reads SNEGSKA (reference sequence). The CDR3 has 12 residues. The CDR3 DNA reads as TGCAGTGCCCAGCGGCAGGGTAGTGGCTACACCTTC. Protein: CSAQRQGSGYTF.

The sample holds many counts of this clonotype. The genes are TRBV7-9 and TRBJ2-1, with TRBD2 matching 12 bases. Germline V gene data show CDR1 as SEHNR and CDR2 as FQNEAQ (reference sequence). CDR3 length: 15 amino acids. With 3 bases clipped from V and 6 bases from J, the junction kept 3 bases outside the gene matches. The CDR3 nucleotides are TGTGCCAGCAGCTTGGCTAGCGGGGGGGCCAATGAGCAGTTCTTC. It specifies CASSLASGGANEQFF.